Following are 10 T cell receptor beta chains from one sample sequenced in a study of vaccination and CD4 T cells after COVID-19. Their recognized antigens are unknown. Noted treatment: roughly 10-day PBMC culture with coronavirus spike peptide pools or control peptides (ViraFEST assay). The Oncomine TCR Beta short-read assay was applied to DNA of cultured CD4+ T cells. TCRdb passed the PCR reads through MiXCR, listing each CDR3 protein once. Of roughly 9,900 distinct CDR3 sequences listed, 60% to 75% are singletons. Sequencing was carried out using CD4+ T cells from blood, cultured in vitro. Receptors originate from a human donor who had recovered from COVID-19.

This clonotype appeared a single time. The V call is TRBV2, the J call TRBJ1-4; 8 bases are a match to TRBD1. The CDR3 contains 13 residues. Germline V CDR1 and CDR2: SNHLY, FYNNEI. Trimming removed 7 bases from V and 8 bases from J; junction bases left unmatched: 6. The CDR3 DNA follows: TGTGCCAGCACACAGGGGGTAAAGGAAAAACTGTTTTTT. This codes for CASTQGVKEKLFF.

The rearrangement links TRBV7-9 to TRBJ1-4, with a weak D call TRBD1 (6 bases). CDR1 SEHNR and CDR2 FQNEAQ come from the germline V gene (reference sequence). Trimming removed 5 bases from V and 2 bases from J, with 12 bases in between. CDR3 length equals 15 residues. The CDR3 spells CASSLLRGTNEKLFF. CDR3 bases: TGTGCCAGCAGCCTACTGAGGGGGACTAATGAAAAACTGTTTTTT.

J is TRBJ1-1 and V is TRBV19; 7 bases map to TRBD1. In germline, CDR1 is LNHDA, CDR2 SQIVND (reference sequence). CDR3 size: 12 residues. Trimming took 5 bases from V and 5 from J; bases not matched to a gene: 2. CDR3 amino acids: CASSPDRTEAFF. The CDR3 bases are TGTGCCAGTAGTCCGGACAGGACTGAAGCTTTCTTT.

The genes are TRBV10-2 and TRBJ1-5; TRBD1 is a possible D gene (6 bases). The CDR3 sequence is 15 residues long. V was cut by 6 bases and J by 4 bases, with 16 bases left in between. In germline, CDR1 is WSHSY, CDR2 SAAADI. DNA of the CDR3: TGCGCCAGCAGGCTCGGAGGAGGGGGAAATCAGCCCCAGCATTTT. This gives the protein CASRLGGGGNQPQHF.

This chain connects TRBV27 to TRBJ1-2; TRBD1 agrees at 7 bases. The length of the CDR3 is 14 residues. The germline gives CDR1 MNHEY, CDR2 SMNVEV (reference sequence). V gave up 5 bases and J gave up 4 bases; unmatched junction bases: 7. In DNA, the CDR3 is TGTGCCAGCAGTCCCTCGACAGGGCGCTATGGCTACACCTTC. It codes for CASSPSTGRYGYTF.

This clonotype has a handful of counts. J is TRBJ1-2 and V is TRBV20-1; possibly TRBD1 for D (5 bases). V was pared by 1 base and J by 7 bases, with 13 bases between. This CDR3 has 13 amino acids. CDR1 is DFQATT and CDR2 is SNEGSKA in the germline V gene (reference sequence). The CDR3 coding sequence is TGCAGTGCTAGAGGGGCAACCGGGGGTGGCTACACCTTC. It codes for CSARGATGGGYTF.

The chain recombines TRBV7-9 with TRBJ2-5, with 8 bases fitting TRBD1. With V trimmed by 1 base and J by 4 bases, 2 bases remained unmatched. CDR1 SEHNR and CDR2 FQNEAQ come from the germline V gene (reference sequence). This CDR3 is 14 amino acids long. In DNA form, the CDR3 reads TGTGCCAGCAGCTTAGGCAGGGGGCGAGAGACCCAGTACTTC. Translated, it gives CASSLGRGRETQYF.

This rearrangement joins TRBV11-2 to TRBJ1-2; perhaps TRBD1 as D (6 bases). The germline V and J ends were trimmed by 0 bases and 6 bases, with 11 bases remaining between them. Germline V CDR1 and CDR2: SGHAT, FQNNGV. This CDR3 has 14 amino acids. CDR3 in DNA: TGTGCCAGCAGCTTAGAGTGGGACACCCATGGCTACACCTTC. Its protein is CASSLEWDTHGYTF.

In this sample, this clonotype turned up a few times. This chain's CDR3 is CATSDVAGEYTGELFF. The CDR3 bases are TGTGCCACCAGTGATGTAGCGGGAGAGTACACCGGGGAGCTGTTTTTT. This chain joins TRBV24-1 and TRBJ2-2; TRBD2 agrees at 9 bases. This CDR3 is built from 16 residues. V trimming: 3 bases; J trimming: 3 bases; junction bases outside the gene matches: 4. CDR1 is KGHDR, CDR2 SFDVKD, per germline.

V usage is TRBV4-1 and J usage is TRBJ2-5; D uncertain. This CDR3 region has 14 residues. Germline values: CDR1 MGHRA, CDR2 YSYEKL. The V and J ends lost 1 base and 5 bases respectively, with 11 bases between them. The CDR3 sequence: CASSQVGIGETQYF. The DNA for the CDR3 is TGCGCCAGCAGCCAAGTGGGGATCGGGGAGACCCAGTACTTC.